This T cell receptor (beta chain) was retrieved from a study of T-cell reconstitution after alpha-beta-depleted transplantation in children. This clonotype has at least ten counts. The antigen remains undetermined. Study-level results: Alpha-beta T cells about two months after transplant reportedly derived from several hundred expanded graft clones. When one year had passed after transplant, most T-cell counts and diversity came from newly produced T cells. Surviving recipient T cells and thymic progenitors accounted for the high day-60 TCRbeta diversity observed in some patients.

Unique molecular identifiers tagged the TCRbeta library. TCRdb re-called the PCR reads through MiXCR, storing one row per CDR3 protein. The table includes approximately 150,000 distinct CDR3 sequences, 8% to 10% detected once. The V gene end was trimmed by 4 bases and the J gene end by 6 bases; junction bases not matched to a gene: 3. The CDR3 consists of 13 residues. The origin of this receptor is a female patient aged 2-15 years who had a stem cell transplant for congenital amegakaryocytic thrombocytopenia, so the T cells may come from the graft donor. This material consisted of PBMCs, mostly from graft donor cells, taken 180 days after TCRalphabeta/CD19-depleted stem cell transplant. The chain recombines TRBV12-3 or TRBV12-4 with TRBJ1-1; 9 bases are shared with TRBD1. CDR3 in DNA: TGTGCCAGCAGTTCGACAGGGGGAGCTGAAGCTTTCTTT. Translating gives CASSSTGGAEAFF.